The clone carrying this T cell receptor (beta chain) was seen a few times. The target antigen is unknown. Time point meaning: healthy volunteer bleed at 6 weeks. Someone pulled total RNA out of unfractionated whole blood. This CDR3 has 17 residues. Germline V gives CDR1 SEHNR, CDR2 FQNEAQ (reference sequence). The V and J ends lost 1 base and 0 bases respectively, with 13 bases between them. This specimen comes from a study of human T cells and chemical hapten exposure. Study summary: The variation in per-sample TCR yields arose mainly from small differences in pooled library volumes.

Study findings and constraints: DPC sensitization left the count of TCRs above 1 in 1000 unchanged.

Study processing details: Sample TCR totals centred on a median of about 92,000, ranging roughly 23,224 to 700,000. TCRdb re-analysed the RACE reads in MiXCR, keeping a single row per CDR3 protein. The V and J calls reflect TCRdb's pipeline rather than the authors' work. The sample records more than 75,000 distinct CDR3 sequences, about 8.7% being singletons. This clonotype was sampled from a male donor in good health. Some clones in this sample may be carry-over from other donors' samples. The sequenced sample was whole blood. The chain couples TRBV7-9 to TRBJ1-5; D might be TRBD1 (5 bases). CDR3 DNA sequence: TGTGCCAGCAGCTTAGGTCAGGGAGAGTATAGCAATCAGCCCCAGCATTTT. Translated, it gives CASSLGQGEYSNQPQHF.